The sequence of this T cell receptor beta chain was determined in a study of human T cells and chemical hapten exposure. For the library, individual cDNA molecules each received unique molecular identifiers. One entry per CDR3 protein results from TCRdb running MiXCR on the RACE reads. The data show tens of thousands of distinct CDR3 sequences, with about a tenth seen just once and approximately 1% held by the top ten. Regarding time point: patch test 3, about 24 weeks after DPC sensitization. This sample's treatment: therapeutic diphenylcyclopropenone sensitization with weekly scalp DPC. V dropped 1 base and J dropped 0 bases, with 10 bases sitting between them. The CDR3 extends over 16 amino acids. CDR1 and CDR2 (germline): MGHRA, YSYEKL.

The sample consisted of whole blood, taken in connection with sensitization to the hapten diphenylcyclopropenone (DPC). The chain recombines TRBV4-1 with TRBJ1-5, with D possibly being TRBD1 (5 bases). The receptor was isolated from a woman between 25 and 40 years old with alopecia areata. Some clones in this sample may be carry-over from other donors' samples. This CDR3 is CASSQGGLLSNQPQHF. The CDR3 DNA is TGCGCCAGCAGCCAAGGGGGACTCCTTAGCAATCAGCCCCAGCATTTT.